This TCR beta chain was captured by sequencing in a study of PD-1 and CTLA-4 blockade in melanoma. Produced via immunoSEQ multiplex PCR; TCRdb's table is partial and in-frame only. Of 31,000 or so clones in the sample, 88% are singletons; the top ten hold less than 7%. The germline gives CDR1 SGHDT, CDR2 YYEEEE. CDR3 length equals 14 residues. Deletions cut 1 base from V and 1 base from J, with 8 bases between. The source material was CD8+ T cells from peripheral blood, sampled from a patient given anti-PD-1 treatment. The V and J genes are TRBV5-6 and TRBJ2-5; D may be TRBD1 or TRBD2 (5 bases each). This TCR was sampled from a human donor with melanoma. CDR3 bases: TGTGCCAGCAGCTTGCCGGGGACCCAAGAGACCCAGTACTTC. Translated, it gives CASSLPGTQETQYF.